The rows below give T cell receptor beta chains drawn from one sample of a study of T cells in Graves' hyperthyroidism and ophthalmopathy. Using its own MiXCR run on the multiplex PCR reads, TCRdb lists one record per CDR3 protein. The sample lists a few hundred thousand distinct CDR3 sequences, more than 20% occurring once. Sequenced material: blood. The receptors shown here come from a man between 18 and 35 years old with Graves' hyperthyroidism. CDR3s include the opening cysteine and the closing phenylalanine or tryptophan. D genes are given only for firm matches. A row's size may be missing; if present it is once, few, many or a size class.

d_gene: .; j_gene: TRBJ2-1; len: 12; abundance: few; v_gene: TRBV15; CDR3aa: CATGQTNNEQFF; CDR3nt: TGTGCCACCGGACAGACAAACAATGAGCAGTTCTTC
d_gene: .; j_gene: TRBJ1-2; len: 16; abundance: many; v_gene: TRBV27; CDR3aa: CASSPSSGSFNYGYTF; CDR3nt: TGTGCCAGCAGTCCATCGTCGGGCAGTTTTAACTATGGCTACACCTTC
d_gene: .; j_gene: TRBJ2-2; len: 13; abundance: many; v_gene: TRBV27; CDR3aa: CASSPRGPGELFF; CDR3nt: TGTGCCAGCAGTCCAAGGGGACCCGGGGAGCTGTTTTTT
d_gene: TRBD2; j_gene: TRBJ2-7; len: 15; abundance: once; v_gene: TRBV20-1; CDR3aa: CSARRSGAYSYEQYF; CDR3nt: TGCAGTGCTAGACGTAGCGGGGCTTATTCCTACGAGCAGTACTTC
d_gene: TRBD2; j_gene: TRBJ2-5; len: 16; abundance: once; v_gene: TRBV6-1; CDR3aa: CASSARTSEREETQYF; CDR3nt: TGTGCCAGCAGTGCCCGGACTAGCGAGAGGGAAGAGACCCAGTACTTC
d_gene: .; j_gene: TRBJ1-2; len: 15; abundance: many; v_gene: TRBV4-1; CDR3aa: CASSQETYSQYGYTF; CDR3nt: TGCGCCAGCAGCCAAGAGACGTACAGTCAGTATGGCTACACCTTC
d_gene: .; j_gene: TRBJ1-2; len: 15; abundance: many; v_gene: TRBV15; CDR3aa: CATSRDRQINYGYTF; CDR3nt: TGTGCCACCAGCAGAGATCGGCAGATTAACTATGGCTACACCTTC
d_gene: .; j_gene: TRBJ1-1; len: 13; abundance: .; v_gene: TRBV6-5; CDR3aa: CASSYYPATEAFF; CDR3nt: TGTGCCAGCAGTTACTATCCGGCGACTGAAGCTTTCTTT
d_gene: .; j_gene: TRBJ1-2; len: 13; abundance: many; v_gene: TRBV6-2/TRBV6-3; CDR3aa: CASSPTQGYGYTF; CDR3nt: TGTGCCAGCAGCCCCACCCAGGGATATGGCTACACCTTC
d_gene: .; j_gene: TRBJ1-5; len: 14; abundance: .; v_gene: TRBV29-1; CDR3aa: CSVGPGNSNQPQHF; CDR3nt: TGCAGCGTTGGCCCAGGAAATAGTAATCAGCCCCAGCATTTT
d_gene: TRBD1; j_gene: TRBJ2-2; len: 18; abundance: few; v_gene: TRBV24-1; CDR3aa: CATSDPTGQGATGGELFF; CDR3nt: TGTGCCACCAGTGATCCGACCGGACAGGGGGCCACAGGCGGGGAGCTGTTTTTT
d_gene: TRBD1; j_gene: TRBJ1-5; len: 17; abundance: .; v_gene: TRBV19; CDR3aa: CASSARDRGSSNQPQHF; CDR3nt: TGTGCCAGTAGTGCCCGGGACAGGGGCTCCAGCAATCAGCCCCAGCATTTT
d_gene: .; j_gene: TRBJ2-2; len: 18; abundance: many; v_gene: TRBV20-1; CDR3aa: CSARVDGEGILNTGELFF; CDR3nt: TGCAGTGCTAGAGTCGATGGAGAGGGTATACTGAACACCGGGGAGCTGTTTTTT
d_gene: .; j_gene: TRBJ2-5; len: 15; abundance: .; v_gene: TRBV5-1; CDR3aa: CASSYSGTQAETQYF; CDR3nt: TGCGCCAGCAGCTACAGTGGGACACAAGCGGAGACCCAGTACTTC
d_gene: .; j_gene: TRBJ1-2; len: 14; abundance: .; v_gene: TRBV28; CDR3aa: CASTSRWRGYGYTF; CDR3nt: TGTGCCAGCACCTCAAGGTGGAGAGGGTATGGCTACACCTTC
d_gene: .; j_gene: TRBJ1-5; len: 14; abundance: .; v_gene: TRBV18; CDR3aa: CASPGPPFNQPQHF; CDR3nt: TGTGCCAGCCCCGGGCCTCCCTTCAATCAGCCCCAGCATTTT
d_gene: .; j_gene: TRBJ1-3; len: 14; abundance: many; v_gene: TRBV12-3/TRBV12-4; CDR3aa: CASSLKALGNTIYF; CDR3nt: TGTGCCAGCAGTTTAAAAGCGCTTGGAAACACCATATATTTT
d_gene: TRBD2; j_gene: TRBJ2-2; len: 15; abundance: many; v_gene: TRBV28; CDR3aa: CASSLGLAGTGELFF; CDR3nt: TGTGCCAGCAGCTTGGGACTAGCTGGCACCGGGGAGCTGTTTTTT
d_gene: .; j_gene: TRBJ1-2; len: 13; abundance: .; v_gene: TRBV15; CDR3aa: CATSTASPMGYTF; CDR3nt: TGTGCCACCAGCACGGCCAGCCCCATGGGCTACACCTTC
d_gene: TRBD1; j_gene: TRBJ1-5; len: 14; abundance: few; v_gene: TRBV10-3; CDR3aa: CAISGQGGDQPQHF; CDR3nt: TGTGCCATCAGCGGACAGGGGGGTGACCAGCCCCAGCATTTT
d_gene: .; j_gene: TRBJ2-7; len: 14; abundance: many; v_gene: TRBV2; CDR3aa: CASNGQQRPYEQYF; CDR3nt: TGTGCCAGCAACGGACAGCAAAGGCCCTACGAGCAGTACTTC
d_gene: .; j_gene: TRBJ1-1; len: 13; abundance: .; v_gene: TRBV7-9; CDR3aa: CASSSKSGHEAFF; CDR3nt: TGTGCCAGCAGCTCCAAATCGGGCCACGAAGCTTTCTTT
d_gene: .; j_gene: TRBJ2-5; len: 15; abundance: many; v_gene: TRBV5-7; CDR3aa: CASSLRALGGETQYF; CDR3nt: TGTGCCAGCAGCTTGAGAGCGTTAGGGGGAGAGACCCAGTACTTC
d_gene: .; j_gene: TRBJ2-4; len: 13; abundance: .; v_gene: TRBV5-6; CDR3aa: CASLTLAKNIQYF; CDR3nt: TGTGCCAGTTTGACACTAGCCAAAAACATTCAGTACTTC
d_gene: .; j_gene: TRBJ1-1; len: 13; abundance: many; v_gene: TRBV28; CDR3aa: CASVPPAEAKAFF; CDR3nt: TGTGCCAGCGTCCCCCCGGCGGAGGCGAAAGCTTTCTTT
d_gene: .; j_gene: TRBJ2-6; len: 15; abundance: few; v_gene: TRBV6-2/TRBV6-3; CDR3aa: CASSWDNSGANVLTF; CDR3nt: TGTGCCAGCAGTTGGGACAACTCTGGGGCCAACGTCCTGACTTTC
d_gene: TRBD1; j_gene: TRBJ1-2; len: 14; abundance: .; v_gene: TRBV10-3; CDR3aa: CAISRGTEEDGYTF; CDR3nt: TGTGCCATCAGTCGAGGGACAGAGGAAGATGGCTACACCTTC
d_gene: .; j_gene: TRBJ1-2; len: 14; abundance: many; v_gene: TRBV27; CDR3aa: CASSFFNWVLGYTF; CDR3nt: TGTGCCAGCAGTTTTTTTAATTGGGTTTTGGGCTACACCTTC
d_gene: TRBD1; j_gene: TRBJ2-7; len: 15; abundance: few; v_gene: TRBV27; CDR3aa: CASGQPGQGIYEQYF; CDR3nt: TGTGCCAGCGGTCAACCGGGACAGGGGATCTACGAGCAGTACTTC
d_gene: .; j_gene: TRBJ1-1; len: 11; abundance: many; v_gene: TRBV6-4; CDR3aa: CASTGGPDTFF; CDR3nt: TGTGCCAGTACGGGAGGACCTGACACTTTCTTT
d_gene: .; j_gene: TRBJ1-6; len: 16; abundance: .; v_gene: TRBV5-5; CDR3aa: CASSWGGLQPDSPLHF; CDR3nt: TGTGCCAGCAGCTGGGGGGGCTTACAGCCGGATTCACCCCTCCACTTT
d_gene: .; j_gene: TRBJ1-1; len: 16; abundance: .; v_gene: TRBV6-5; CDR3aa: CASSYSRYQGSTEAFF; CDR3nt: TGTGCCAGCAGTTACTCGCGATACCAGGGAAGCACTGAAGCTTTCTTT
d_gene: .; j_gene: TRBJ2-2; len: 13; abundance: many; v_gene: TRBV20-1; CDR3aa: CSASARDTGELFF; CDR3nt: TGCAGTGCTAGCGCGCGGGACACCGGGGAGCTGTTTTTT
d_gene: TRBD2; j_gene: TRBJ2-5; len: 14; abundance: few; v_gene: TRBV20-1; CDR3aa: CSARVAGDRETQYF; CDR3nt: TGCAGTGCTAGAGTAGCGGGAGATAGGGAGACCCAGTACTTC
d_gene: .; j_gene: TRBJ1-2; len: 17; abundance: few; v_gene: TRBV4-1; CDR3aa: CASSQALLAVTNYGYTF; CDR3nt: TGCGCCAGCAGCCAAGCCCTTTTGGCAGTGACCAACTATGGCTACACCTTC
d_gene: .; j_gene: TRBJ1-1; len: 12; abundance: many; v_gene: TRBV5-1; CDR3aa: CASSFRGYEAFF; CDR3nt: TGCGCCAGCAGCTTCCGGGGTTATGAAGCTTTCTTT
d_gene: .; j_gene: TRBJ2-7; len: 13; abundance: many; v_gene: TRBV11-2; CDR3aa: CASSTTSTYEQYF; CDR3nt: TGTGCCAGCAGCACAACATCGACCTACGAGCAGTACTTC
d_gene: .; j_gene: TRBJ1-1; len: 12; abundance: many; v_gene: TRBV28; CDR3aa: CASRTRGTEAFF; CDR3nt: TGTGCCAGCCGTACTCGGGGCACTGAAGCTTTCTTT
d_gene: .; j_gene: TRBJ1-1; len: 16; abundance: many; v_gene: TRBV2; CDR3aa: CASRPRGSAMNTEAFF; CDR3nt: TGTGCCAGCAGGCCTCGGGGGTCGGCTATGAACACTGAAGCTTTCTTT
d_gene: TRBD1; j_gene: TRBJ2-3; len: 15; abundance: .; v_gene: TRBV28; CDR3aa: CASSSTDRAAATQYF; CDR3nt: TGTGCCAGCAGTTCAACGGACAGGGCGGCTGCAACGCAGTATTTT
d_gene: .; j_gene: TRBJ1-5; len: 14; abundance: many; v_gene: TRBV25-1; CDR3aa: CASSEYGPNQPQHF; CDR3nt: TGTGCCAGCAGTGAATATGGGCCGAATCAGCCCCAGCATTTT